This T cell receptor beta chain was identified in a study of technical replicates of blood from several donors. Generated by immunoSEQ multiplex PCR, the TCRdb table keeps only in-frame clones and is missing some. The repertoire includes roughly 70,000 clones, 92% of them detected once, and 0.38% sits in the top ten. The CDR3 covers 16 residues. Losses at the gene ends were 3 bases for V and 0 bases for J; bases not matched to a gene: 7. From germline, CDR1 is SGHDT and CDR2 YYEEEE. V is TRBV5-6 and J is TRBJ2-7, with TRBD2 matching 9 bases. The TCR originated in a human donor in good health. What was sequenced was T cells isolated from PBMCs. CDR3 DNA: TGTGCCAGCAGCTCCTTTGCGGGAGGGGACTCCTACGAGCAGTACTTC. It translates to CASSSFAGGDSYEQYF.